In its sample, the clone carrying this T cell receptor beta chain was seen once. What it binds is unknown. PCR was performed using 60 Vbeta and 13 Jbeta primers. Profiled with immunoSEQ multiplex PCR; TCRdb holds only in-frame clones, not every one. The data hold around 180,000 clones, with 80% to 85% observed a single time. CDR3 length: 13 amino acids. Trimming stripped 4 bases from V and 7 bases from J, with 14 bases between. Per germline, CDR1 SGDLS and CDR2 YYNGEE. These data belong to a study of cytomegalovirus exposure and HLA in healthy donors. Study-wide results and caveats: 164 TCR beta chains were listed as cytomegalovirus-associated. TCR beta chains associated with HLA were, in a later analysis, more clonally expanded than equally common others. Per a prior analysis, the majority of TCR beta V segments were productive roughly 87% or roughly 30% of the time. A missense variant in DCLRE1C was later tied to TCR beta V- and J-gene trimming.

This chain links TRBV9 with TRBJ1-1; no definite D call. The clonotype originates from a boy under 18 in good health and CMV-seronegative. The sequencing sample was made of PBMCs. DNA for the CDR3: TGTGCCAGCAGCCACAAAGCGGGTGGTGAAGCTTTCTTT. Residues: CASSHKAGGEAFF.